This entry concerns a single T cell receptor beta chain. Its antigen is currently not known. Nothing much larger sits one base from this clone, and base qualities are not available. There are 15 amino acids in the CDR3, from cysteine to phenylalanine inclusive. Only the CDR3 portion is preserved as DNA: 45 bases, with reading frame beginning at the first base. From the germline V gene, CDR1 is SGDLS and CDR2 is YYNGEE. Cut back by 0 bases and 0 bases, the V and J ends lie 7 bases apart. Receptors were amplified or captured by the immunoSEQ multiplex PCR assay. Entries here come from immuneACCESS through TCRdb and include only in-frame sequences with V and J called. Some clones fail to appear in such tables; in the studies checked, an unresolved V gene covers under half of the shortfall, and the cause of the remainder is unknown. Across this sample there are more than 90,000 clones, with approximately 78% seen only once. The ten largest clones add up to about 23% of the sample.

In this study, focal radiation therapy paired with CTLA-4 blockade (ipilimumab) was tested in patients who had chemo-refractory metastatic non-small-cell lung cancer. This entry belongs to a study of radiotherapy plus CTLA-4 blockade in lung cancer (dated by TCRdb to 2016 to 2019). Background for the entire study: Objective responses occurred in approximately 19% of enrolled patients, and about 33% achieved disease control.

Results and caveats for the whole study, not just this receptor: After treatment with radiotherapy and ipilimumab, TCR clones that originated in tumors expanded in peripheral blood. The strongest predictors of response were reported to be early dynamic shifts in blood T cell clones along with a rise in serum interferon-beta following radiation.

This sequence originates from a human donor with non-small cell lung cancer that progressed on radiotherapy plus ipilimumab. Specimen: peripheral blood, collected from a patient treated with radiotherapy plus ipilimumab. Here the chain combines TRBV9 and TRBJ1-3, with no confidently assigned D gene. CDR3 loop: CASSVVSGSGNTIYF. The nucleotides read TGTGCCAGCAGCGTAGTTTCAGGCTCTGGAAACACCATATATTTT.